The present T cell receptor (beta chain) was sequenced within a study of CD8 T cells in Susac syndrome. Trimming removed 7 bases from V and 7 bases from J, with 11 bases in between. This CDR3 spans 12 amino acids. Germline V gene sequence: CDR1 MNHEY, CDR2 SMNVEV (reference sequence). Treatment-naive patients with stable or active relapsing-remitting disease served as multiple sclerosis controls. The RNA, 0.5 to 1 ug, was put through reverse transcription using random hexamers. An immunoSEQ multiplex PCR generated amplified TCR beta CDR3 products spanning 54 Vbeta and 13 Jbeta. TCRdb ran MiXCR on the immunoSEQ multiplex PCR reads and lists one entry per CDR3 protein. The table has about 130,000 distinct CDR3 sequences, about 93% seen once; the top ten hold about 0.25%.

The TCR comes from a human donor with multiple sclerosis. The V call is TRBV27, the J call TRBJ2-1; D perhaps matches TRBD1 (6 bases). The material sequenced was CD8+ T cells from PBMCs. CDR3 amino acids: CASMPQGNEQFF. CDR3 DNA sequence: TGTGCCAGCATGCCACAGGGTAATGAGCAGTTCTTC.